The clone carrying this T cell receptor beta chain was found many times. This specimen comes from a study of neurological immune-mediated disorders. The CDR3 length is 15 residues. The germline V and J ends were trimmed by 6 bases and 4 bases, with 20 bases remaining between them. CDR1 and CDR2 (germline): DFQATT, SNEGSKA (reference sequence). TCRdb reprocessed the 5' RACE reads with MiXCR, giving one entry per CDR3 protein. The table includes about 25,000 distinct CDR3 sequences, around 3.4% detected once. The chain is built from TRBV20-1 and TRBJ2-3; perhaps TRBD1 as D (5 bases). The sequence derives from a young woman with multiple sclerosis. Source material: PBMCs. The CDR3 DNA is TGCAGTGCCCACGGTGGGGCGCTTACTCCAGATACGCAGTATTTT. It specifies CSAHGGALTPDTQYF.